The 27 T cell receptor beta chains below were found in one sample sequenced in a study of T cell responses to AZD1222 COVID-19 vaccine. Sequenced by immunoSEQ multiplex PCR; TCRdb stores in-frame clones only, minus some. The sample includes about 190,000 clones, about 87% of them seen just once. The sample consisted of peripheral blood, taken on day 0 of MenACWY control vaccination. The receptors stem from an adult in good health.

The V gene is TRBV30, the J gene TRBJ2-7; 7 bases align to TRBD1. The ends lost 0 bases at V and 6 bases at J; junction bases unmatched: 8. CDR3 length: 14 amino acids. Germline loops: CDR1 GTSNPN, CDR2 SVGIG (reference sequence). CDR3 protein: CAWSVGTVTGEQYF. The CDR3 DNA reads as TGTGCCTGGAGTGTAGGGACAGTGACCGGCGAGCAGTACTTC.

This clone appeared a few times. The genes are TRBV5-6 and TRBJ2-7; TRBD1 matches at 9 bases. The germline CDR1 and CDR2 sequences are SGHDT and YYEEEE. The CDR3 spans 12 residues. With 3 bases clipped from V and 6 bases from J, the junction kept 1 base outside the gene matches. The CDR3 is CASSWTGVEQYF. The CDR3, as DNA: TGTGCCAGCAGCTGGACAGGGGTCGAGCAGTACTTC. Supplemented by reference TRBV5-6 and TRBJ2-7, the full variable domain reads DAGVTQSPTHLIKTRGQQVTLRCSPKSGHDTVSWYQQALGQGPQFIFQYYEEEERQRGNFPDRFSGHQFPNYSSELNVNALLLGDSALYLCASSWTGVEQYFGPGTRLTVT.

In its sample, this clone was seen once. The genes are TRBV28 and TRBJ2-7, with D unresolved. This CDR3 region has 11 residues. V lost 6 bases and J lost 7, with 10 bases in between. Germline values: CDR1 MDHEN, CDR2 SYDVKM. The CDR3 bases are TGTGCCAGCAGCGGAACCGAGGAGCAGTACTTC. This codes for CASSGTEEQYF.

The chain uses TRBV5-5 and TRBJ1-1; D gene ambiguous. The CDR3 is 13 residues long. Trimming pared 4 bases from V and 4 bases from J, leaving 11 bases between. Looked up from germline, CDR1 is SGHKS and CDR2 is YYEKEE (reference sequence). The CDR3 DNA follows: TGTGCCAGCAGCCATGGAGGTGGCACTGAAGCTTTCTTT. Translation: CASSHGGGTEAFF.

This clone was seen once. The V call is TRBV29-1, the J call TRBJ2-7; D tentatively reads TRBD1 or TRBD2 (6 bases each). Germline loops: CDR1 SQVTM, CDR2 ANQGSEA. This CDR3 contains 12 residues. The germline V and J ends were trimmed by 4 bases and 7 bases, with 14 bases remaining between them. For the CDR3, the DNA is TGCAGCGTTGCGAAGGGGGGCTGGGAGCAGTACTTC. This sequence encodes CSVAKGGWEQYF.

This rearrangement joins TRBV19 to TRBJ1-1; D is perhaps TRBD1 (5 bases). Germline CDR1 reads LNHDA; CDR2 reads SQIVND (reference sequence). V lost 5 bases to trimming and J lost 1 base, with 14 bases between them. The CDR3 runs to 15 residues. CDR3 sequence: CASSAYGGENTEAFF. For the CDR3, the DNA is TGTGCCAGTAGTGCTTATGGGGGGGAGAACACTGAAGCTTTCTTT.

The J gene is TRBJ1-1, the V gene TRBV5-1; D call uncertain. Germline V gene lookup returns CDR1 SGHRS and CDR2 YFSETQ. V was cut by 2 bases and J by 0 bases, with 11 bases left in between. The CDR3 length is 15 residues. As DNA, the CDR3 is TGCGCCAGCAGCTTTTCTTCCCAACTGAACACTGAAGCTTTCTTT. As protein: CASSFSSQLNTEAFF.

This chain links TRBV12-3 or TRBV12-4 with TRBJ1-1; D not resolved. V lost 3 bases and J lost 1, with 6 bases in between. CDR3 length equals 13 residues. The CDR3 protein is CASSLRRNTEAFF. CDR3 coding DNA: TGTGCCAGCAGTTTGAGGAGGAACACTGAAGCTTTCTTT.

The CDR3 here is CASSPVGQRILTYEQYF. The CDR3 DNA follows: TGTGCCAGCAGCCCCGTGGGGCAGCGCATCTTGACCTACGAGCAGTACTTC. The rearrangement joins TRBV11-3 to TRBJ2-7; a possible D gene is TRBD1 (5 bases). This CDR3 region has 17 residues. Germline CDR1 reads SGHNT; CDR2 reads YENEEA. The V end lost 5 bases, the J end lost 2 bases, and 22 bases lay between the germline ends.

The chain couples TRBV19 to TRBJ2-1; 12 bases agree with TRBD1. The V gene end was trimmed by 3 bases and the J gene end by 14 bases; junction bases not matched to a gene: 5. Germline assignment: CDR1 LNHDA and CDR2 SQIVND (reference sequence). The CDR3 has 13 amino acids. This CDR3 reads CASSIDGTGGEFF. The CDR3 coding sequence is TGTGCCAGTAGTATTGACGGGACAGGGGGCGAGTTCTTC.

The rearrangement links TRBV5-4 to TRBJ1-1; D gene uncertain. Trimming left V 4 bases short and J 1 base short, with 11 bases between. CDR1 and CDR2 from the germline V gene are SGHNT and YYREEE (reference sequence). This CDR3 has 14 residues. The CDR3 nucleotides read TGTGCCAGCAGCCGACAAAGTCGGAACACTGAAGCTTTCTTT. Amino acid sequence: CASSRQSRNTEAFF. The full variable domain, in which reference TRBV5-4 and TRBJ1-1 provide the parts outside the CDR3, is ETGVTQSPTHLIKTRGQQVTLRCSSQSGHNTVSWYQQALGQGPQFIFQYYREEENGRGNFPPRFSGLQFPNYSSELNVNALELDDSALYLCASSRQSRNTEAFFGQGTRLTVV.

The CDR3: CASEDTYEQYF. CDR3 nucleotide sequence: TGTGCCAGCGAGGACACCTACGAGCAGTACTTC. The chain has TRBV28 and TRBJ2-7, with D possibly TRBD1 on 5 matching bases. Per germline, CDR1 MDHEN and CDR2 SYDVKM. This CDR3 comprises 11 residues. Deletions cut 8 bases from V and 2 bases from J, with 7 bases between.

This clone has only one observation. The CDR3 spells CASSYSRESKGTQYF. The CDR3 DNA reads TGTGCCAGCAGTTACTCGAGGGAGAGCAAAGGGACCCAGTACTTC. V and J are TRBV6-5 and TRBJ2-5, with a possible D match to TRBD2 (5 bases). The germline V gene encodes CDR1 MNHEY and CDR2 SVGAGI. V lost 0 bases and J lost 7, with 15 bases in between. This CDR3 is 15 amino acids long.

The chain combines TRBV7-9 with TRBJ2-1; 8 bases agree with TRBD1. Trimming cost V 1 base and J 4 bases; bases outside gene matches: 9. CDR1 is SEHNR, CDR2 FQNEAQ, per germline (reference sequence). This CDR3 spans 17 amino acids. The CDR3: CASSLVGRTGGYNEQFF. The CDR3 nucleotides are TGTGCCAGCAGCTTAGTAGGTAGAACAGGGGGGTACAATGAGCAGTTCTTC.

J is TRBJ1-4 and V is TRBV11-2; TRBD1 is a possible D gene (5 bases). Per the germline V gene, CDR1 is SGHAT and CDR2 is FQNNGV. The CDR3 length is 12 residues. V lost 3 bases to trimming and J lost 8 bases, with 7 bases between them. In nucleotides, the CDR3 is TGTGCCAGCAGCTTCTGGGGGGAAAAACTGTTTTTT. Protein sequence: CASSFWGEKLFF.

The chain carries TRBV19 and TRBJ2-3; TRBD2 aligns across 8 bases. Trimming cost V 0 bases and J 12 bases; bases outside gene matches: 11. This CDR3 region has 15 residues. CDR1 LNHDA and CDR2 SQIVND come from the germline V gene (reference sequence). CDR3 protein: CASSIEGGRPGGQYF. As DNA, the CDR3 is TGTGCCAGTAGTATAGAAGGCGGGAGGCCCGGGGGTCAGTATTTT.

The chain employs TRBV11-2 and TRBJ2-3, with 8 nucleotides matching TRBD1. Germline trimming cut 4 bases from V and 3 bases from J; bases unmatched to any gene: 18. This CDR3 is 19 amino acids long. Per germline, CDR1 SGHAT and CDR2 FQNNGV. CDR3 loop: CASSSGTGVFSAPTDTQYF. In nucleotides, the CDR3 is TGTGCCAGCAGCTCCGGGACAGGCGTCTTTAGCGCGCCTACAGATACGCAGTATTTT.

This chain joins TRBV11-3 and TRBJ2-7; D gene uncertain. V shed 2 bases and J shed 0 bases, with 8 bases lying between them. The CDR3 has 14 amino acids. Germline V gives CDR1 SGHNT, CDR2 YENEEA. The CDR3 bases are TGTGCCAGCAGCTTAAACGGACCCTCCTACGAGCAGTACTTC. It encodes CASSLNGPSYEQYF.

The chain carries TRBV7-2 and TRBJ1-1; D is undetermined. CDR1 and CDR2 (germline): SGHTA, FQGNSA. The CDR3 extends over 12 amino acids. The ends were cut back, 6 bases at V and 9 bases at J, with 14 bases in the middle. The CDR3 bases are TGTGCCAGCAGTTCCTCGAGGCAGCAAGCTTTCTTT. Protein: CASSSSRQQAFF.

The genes are TRBV5-8 and TRBJ2-2; D is uncertain. CDR1 and CDR2 (germline): SGHTS, YDEGEE. The CDR3 covers 12 residues. Trimming stripped 1 base from V and 4 bases from J, with 2 bases between. The CDR3 DNA reads TGTGCCAGCAGCTTGTTCACCGGGGAGCTGTTTTTT. Translation: CASSLFTGELFF.

This chain joins TRBV27 and TRBJ1-6; D unclear. Germline-derived CDR1 and CDR2 are MNHEY and SMNVEV (reference sequence). V lost 8 bases and J 9 bases, leaving 20 bases between the germline ends. CDR3 length: 15 residues. The CDR3 protein is CASAQAQQLASPLHF. The CDR3 DNA follows: TGTGCCAGCGCCCAAGCACAGCAATTAGCTTCACCCCTCCACTTT.

The V and J genes are TRBV4-1 and TRBJ2-3; 12 bases align to TRBD2. The CDR3 totals 18 residues. After removal of 0 bases from V and 4 bases from J, the junction contained 8 bases not matched to a gene. Germline CDR1 MGHRA, CDR2 YSYEKL. CDR3 loop: CASSQDPASGGAPDTQYF. The CDR3 coding sequence is TGCGCCAGCAGCCAAGATCCAGCTAGCGGGGGGGCCCCAGATACGCAGTATTTT.

The chain uses TRBV2 and TRBJ2-2; 8 nucleotides agree with TRBD2. Trimming removed 9 bases from V and 1 base from J; junction bases left unmatched: 4. The CDR3 is made up of 14 amino acids. Germline-derived CDR1 and CDR2 are SNHLY and FYNNEI. The CDR3 coding sequence is TGTGCCAGTGCTCGGGGGGGGAACACCGGGGAGCTGTTTTTT. It yields the protein CASARGGNTGELFF.

This clone has just one count. CDR3 nucleotide sequence: TGTGCCAGCAGCTTAGGACAGGGTGGCGAAAAACTGTTTTTT. Translation gives CASSLGQGGEKLFF. This chain joins TRBV7-9 and TRBJ1-4; 7 bases align to TRBD1. This CDR3 is built from 14 residues. J gave up 8 bases and V 1 base, and 4 bases lay outside the gene matches. Germline CDR1 SEHNR, CDR2 FQNEAQ (reference sequence). The full variable domain, its missing parts supplied by reference TRBV7-9 and TRBJ1-4, is DTGVSQNPRHKITKRGQNVTFRCDPISEHNRLYWYRQTLGQGPEFLTYFQNEAQLEKSRLLSDRFSAERPKGSFSTLEIQRTEQGDSAMYLCASSLGQGGEKLFFGSGTQLSVL.

The genes are TRBV6-2 or TRBV6-3 and TRBJ2-7, with D perhaps matching TRBD1 (7 bases). Trimming shortened V by 5 bases and J by 4 bases, and 15 bases separated the two germline ends. This CDR3 contains 14 residues. Looked up from germline, CDR1 is MNHEY and CDR2 is SVGEGT. The CDR3 here is CASSRQGEEYEQYF. The CDR3, as DNA: TGTGCCAGCAGTCGCCAGGGGGAGGAATACGAGCAGTACTTC.

This chain connects TRBV2 to TRBJ1-4; a weak D match, TRBD1 (5 bases). Per the germline V gene, CDR1 is SNHLY and CDR2 is FYNNEI. V was trimmed by 7 bases and J by 0 bases, leaving 9 bases between them. This CDR3 spans 14 amino acids. This CDR3 is CASIRGPTNEKLFF. In nucleotides, the CDR3 is TGTGCCAGCATTCGGGGACCAACTAATGAAAAACTGTTTTTT.

The CDR3 sequence: CASSPEYYNEQFF. The CDR3 bases are TGTGCCAGTAGTCCAGAATACTACAATGAGCAGTTCTTC. The gene calls are TRBV19 and TRBJ2-1; no clear D. The germline V gene has CDR1 LNHDA and CDR2 SQIVND (reference sequence). The CDR3 sequence is 13 residues long. V dropped 5 bases and J dropped 3 bases, with 8 bases sitting between them.